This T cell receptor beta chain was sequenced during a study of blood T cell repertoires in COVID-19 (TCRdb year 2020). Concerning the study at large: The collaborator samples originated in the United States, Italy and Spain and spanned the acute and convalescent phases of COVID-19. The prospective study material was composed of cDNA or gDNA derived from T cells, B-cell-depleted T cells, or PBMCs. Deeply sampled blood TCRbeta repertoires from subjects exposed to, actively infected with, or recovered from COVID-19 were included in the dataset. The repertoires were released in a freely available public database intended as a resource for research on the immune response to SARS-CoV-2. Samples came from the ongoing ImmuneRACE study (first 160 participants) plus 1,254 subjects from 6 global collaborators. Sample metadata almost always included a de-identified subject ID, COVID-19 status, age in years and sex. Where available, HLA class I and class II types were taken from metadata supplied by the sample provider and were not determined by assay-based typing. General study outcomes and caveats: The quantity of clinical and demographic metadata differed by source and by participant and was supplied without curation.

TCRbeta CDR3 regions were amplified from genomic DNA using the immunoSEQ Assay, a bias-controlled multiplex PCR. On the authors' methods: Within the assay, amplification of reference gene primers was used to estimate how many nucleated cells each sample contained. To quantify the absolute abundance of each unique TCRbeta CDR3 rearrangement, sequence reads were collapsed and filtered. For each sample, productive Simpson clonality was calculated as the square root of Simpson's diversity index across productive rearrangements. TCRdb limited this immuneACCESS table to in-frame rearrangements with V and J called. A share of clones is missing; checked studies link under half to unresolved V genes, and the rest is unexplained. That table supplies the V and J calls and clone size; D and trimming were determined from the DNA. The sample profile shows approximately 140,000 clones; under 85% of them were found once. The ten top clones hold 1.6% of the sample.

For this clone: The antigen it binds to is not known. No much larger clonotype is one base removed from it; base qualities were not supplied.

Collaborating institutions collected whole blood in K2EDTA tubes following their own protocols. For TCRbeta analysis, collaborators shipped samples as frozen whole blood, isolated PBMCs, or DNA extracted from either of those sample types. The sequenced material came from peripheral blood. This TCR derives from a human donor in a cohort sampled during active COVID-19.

The base sequence is TGCGCCAGCAGCCCTCCAGGGCTAGCGGGGGCAGAGACCCAGTACTTC. This encodes CASSPPGLAGAETQYF. The sequence links TRBV5-1 to TRBJ2-5; 10 central bases correspond to TRBD2. V is pruned by 4 bases and J by 4 bases, leaving 10 bases of the junction without a gene match. The CDR3 sequence holds 16 residues, the cysteine and phenylalanine included. The sequence is cut down to CDR3 DNA, 48 bases in frame from base 1. The germline V gene sets CDR1 to SGHRS and CDR2 to YFSETQ. Extended through the reference TRBV5-1 and TRBJ2-5 proteins, this CDR3 yields the full variable domain: KAGVTQTPRYLIKTRGQQVTLSCSPISGHRSVSWYQQTPGQGLQFLFEYFSETQRNKGNFPGRFSGRQFSNSRSEMNVSTLELGDSALYLCASSPPGLAGAETQYFGPGTRLLVL.